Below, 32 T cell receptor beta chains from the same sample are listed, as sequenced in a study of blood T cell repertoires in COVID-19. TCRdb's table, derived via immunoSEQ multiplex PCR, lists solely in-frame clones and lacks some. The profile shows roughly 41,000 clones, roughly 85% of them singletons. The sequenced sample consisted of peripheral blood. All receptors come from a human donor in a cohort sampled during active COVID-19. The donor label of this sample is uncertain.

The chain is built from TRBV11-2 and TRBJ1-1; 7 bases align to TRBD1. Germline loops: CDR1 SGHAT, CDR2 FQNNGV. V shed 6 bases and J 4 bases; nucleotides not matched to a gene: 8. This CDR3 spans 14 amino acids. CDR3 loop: CASSLSRGSTEAFF. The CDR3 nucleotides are TGTGCCAGCAGTCTTAGCAGGGGGAGCACTGAAGCTTTCTTT.

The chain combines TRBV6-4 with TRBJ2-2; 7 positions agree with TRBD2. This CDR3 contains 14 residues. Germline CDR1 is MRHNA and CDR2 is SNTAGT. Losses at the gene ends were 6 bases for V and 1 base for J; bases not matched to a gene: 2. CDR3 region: CASSPGGNTGELFF. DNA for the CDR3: TGTGCCAGCAGCCCGGGGGGGAACACCGGGGAGCTGTTTTTT.

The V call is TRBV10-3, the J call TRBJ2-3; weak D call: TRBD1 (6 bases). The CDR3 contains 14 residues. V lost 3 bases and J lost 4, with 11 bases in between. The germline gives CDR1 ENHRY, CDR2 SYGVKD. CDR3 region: CAISDARGSDTQYF. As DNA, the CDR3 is TGTGCCATCAGTGATGCCAGGGGCTCAGATACGCAGTATTTT.

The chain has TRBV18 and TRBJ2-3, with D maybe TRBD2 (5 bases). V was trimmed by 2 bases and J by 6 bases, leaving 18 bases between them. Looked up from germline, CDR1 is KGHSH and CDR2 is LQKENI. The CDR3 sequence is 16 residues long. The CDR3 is CASSPGGSGNADTQYF. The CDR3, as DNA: TGTGCCAGCTCACCAGGAGGCTCGGGAAACGCCGATACGCAGTATTTT.

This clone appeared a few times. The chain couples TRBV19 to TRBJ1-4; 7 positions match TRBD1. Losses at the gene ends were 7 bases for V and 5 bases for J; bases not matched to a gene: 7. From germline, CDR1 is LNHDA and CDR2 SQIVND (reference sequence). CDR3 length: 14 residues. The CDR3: CASNRGQLNEKLFF. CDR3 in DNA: TGTGCCAGTAACCGGGGACAGTTGAATGAAAAACTGTTTTTT. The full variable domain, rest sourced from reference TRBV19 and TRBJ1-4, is DGGITQSPKYLFRKEGQNVTLSCEQNLNHDAMYWYRQDPGQGLRLIYYSQIVNDFQKGDIAEGYSVSREKKESFPLTVTSAQKNPTAFYLCASNRGQLNEKLFFGSGTQLSVL.

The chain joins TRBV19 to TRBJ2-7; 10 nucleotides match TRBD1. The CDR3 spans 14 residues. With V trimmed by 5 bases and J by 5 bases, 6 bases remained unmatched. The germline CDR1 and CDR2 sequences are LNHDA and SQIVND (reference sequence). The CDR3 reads CASSVTGGLNEQYF. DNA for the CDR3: TGTGCCAGTAGTGTGACAGGGGGCCTGAACGAGCAGTACTTC.

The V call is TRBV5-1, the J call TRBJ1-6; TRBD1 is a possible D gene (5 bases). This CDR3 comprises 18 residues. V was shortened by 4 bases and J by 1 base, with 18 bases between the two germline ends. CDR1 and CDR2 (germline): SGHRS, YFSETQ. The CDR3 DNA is TGCGCCAGCAGCACCAACCCACAGGCTAGGTCCTATAATTCACCCCTCCACTTT. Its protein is CASSTNPQARSYNSPLHF.

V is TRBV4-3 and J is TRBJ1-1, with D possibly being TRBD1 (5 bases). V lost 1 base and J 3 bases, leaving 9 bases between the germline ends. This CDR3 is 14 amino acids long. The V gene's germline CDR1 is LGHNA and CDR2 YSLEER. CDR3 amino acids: CASSQGAGHTEAFF. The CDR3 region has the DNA TGCGCCAGCAGCCAAGGTGCAGGGCACACTGAAGCTTTCTTT.

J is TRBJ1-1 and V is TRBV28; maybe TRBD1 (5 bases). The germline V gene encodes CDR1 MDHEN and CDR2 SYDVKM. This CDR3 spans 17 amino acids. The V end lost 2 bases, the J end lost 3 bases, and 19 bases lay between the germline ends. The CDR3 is CASSLGGTEAEYTEAFF. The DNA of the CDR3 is TGTGCCAGCAGTTTAGGGGGGACCGAAGCTGAGTACACTGAAGCTTTCTTT.

The CDR3, as DNA: TGTGCCAGCAGTGCCTTGAGTCCCTACGAGCAGTACTTC. This translates into CASSALSPYEQYF. The V gene is TRBV12-3 or TRBV12-4, the J gene TRBJ2-7; D gene uncertain. Trimming cost V 5 bases and J 2 bases, with 10 bases left between them. The CDR3 has 13 residues.

DNA for the CDR3: TGTGCCAGCAGCGTAGTGGCTTTGGGGGACTTAAACACCGGGGAGCTGTTTTTT. It translates to CASSVVALGDLNTGELFF. The chain couples TRBV9 to TRBJ2-2, with D perhaps TRBD2 (6 bases). Trimming stripped 0 bases from V and 2 bases from J, with 17 bases between. The CDR3 totals 18 residues. From germline, CDR1 is SGDLS and CDR2 YYNGEE.

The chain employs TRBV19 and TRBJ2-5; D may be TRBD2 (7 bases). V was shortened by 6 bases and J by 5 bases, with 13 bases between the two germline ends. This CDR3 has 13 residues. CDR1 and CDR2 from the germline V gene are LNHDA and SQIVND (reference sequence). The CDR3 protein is CASRTGGGETQYF. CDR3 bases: TGTGCCAGTAGGACAGGCGGGGGCGAGACCCAGTACTTC. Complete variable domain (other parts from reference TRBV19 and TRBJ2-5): DGGITQSPKYLFRKEGQNVTLSCEQNLNHDAMYWYRQDPGQGLRLIYYSQIVNDFQKGDIAEGYSVSREKKESFPLTVTSAQKNPTAFYLCASRTGGGETQYFGPGTRLLVL.

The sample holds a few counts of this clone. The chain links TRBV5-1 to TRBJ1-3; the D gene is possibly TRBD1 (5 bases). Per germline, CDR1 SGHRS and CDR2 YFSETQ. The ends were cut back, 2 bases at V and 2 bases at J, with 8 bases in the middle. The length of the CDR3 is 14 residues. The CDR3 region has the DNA TGCGCCAGCAGCTTCGGGGGAACTGGAAACACCATATATTTT. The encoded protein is CASSFGGTGNTIYF.

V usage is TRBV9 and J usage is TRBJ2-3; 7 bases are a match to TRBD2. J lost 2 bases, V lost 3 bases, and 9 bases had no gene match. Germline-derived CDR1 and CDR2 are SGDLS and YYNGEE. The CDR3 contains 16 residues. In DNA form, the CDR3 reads TGTGCCAGCAGCGATCCCCTGCGGGGGAACACAGATACGCAGTATTTT. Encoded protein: CASSDPLRGNTDTQYF.

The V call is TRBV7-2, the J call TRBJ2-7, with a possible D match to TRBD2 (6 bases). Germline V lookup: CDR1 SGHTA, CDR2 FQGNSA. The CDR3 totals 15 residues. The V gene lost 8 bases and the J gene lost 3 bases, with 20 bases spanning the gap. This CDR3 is CASLPTGGAGYEQYF. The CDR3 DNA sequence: TGTGCCAGCCTCCCCACCGGAGGGGCAGGCTACGAGCAGTACTTC.

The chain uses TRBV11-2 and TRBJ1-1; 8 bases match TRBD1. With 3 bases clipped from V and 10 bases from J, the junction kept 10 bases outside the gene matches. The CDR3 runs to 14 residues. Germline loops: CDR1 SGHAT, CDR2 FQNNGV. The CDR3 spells CASSFGQGGSVAFF. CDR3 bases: TGTGCCAGCAGCTTCGGACAGGGAGGCTCGGTAGCTTTCTTT.

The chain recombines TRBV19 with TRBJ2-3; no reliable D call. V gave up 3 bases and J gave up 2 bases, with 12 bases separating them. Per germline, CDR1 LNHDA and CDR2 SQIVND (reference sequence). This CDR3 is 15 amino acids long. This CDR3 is CASSISYLNTDTQYF. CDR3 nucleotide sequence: TGTGCCAGTAGTATTTCCTATTTGAACACAGATACGCAGTATTTT.

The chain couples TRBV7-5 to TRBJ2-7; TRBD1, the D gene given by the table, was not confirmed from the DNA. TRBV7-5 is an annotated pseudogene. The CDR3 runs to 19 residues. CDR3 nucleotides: TGTGCCAGAAGCTTAGAGTGGGACAGGGATAAGGGAAGCTCCTACGAGCAGTACTTC. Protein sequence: CARSLEWDRDKGSSYEQYF.

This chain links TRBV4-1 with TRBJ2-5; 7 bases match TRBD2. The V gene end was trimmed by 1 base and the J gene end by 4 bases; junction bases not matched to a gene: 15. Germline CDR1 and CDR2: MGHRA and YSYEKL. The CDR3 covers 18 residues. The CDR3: CASSQVWSGGGETETQYF. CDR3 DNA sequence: TGCGCCAGCAGCCAAGTTTGGTCGGGTGGGGGGGAAACAGAGACCCAGTACTTC.

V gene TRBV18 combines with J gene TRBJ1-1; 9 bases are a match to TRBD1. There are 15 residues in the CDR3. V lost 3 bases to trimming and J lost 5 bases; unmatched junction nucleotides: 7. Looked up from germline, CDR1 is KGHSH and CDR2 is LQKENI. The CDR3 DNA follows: TGTGCCAGCTCACCTACAGGGGGCTGGGGAACTGAAGCTTTCTTT. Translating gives CASSPTGGWGTEAFF.

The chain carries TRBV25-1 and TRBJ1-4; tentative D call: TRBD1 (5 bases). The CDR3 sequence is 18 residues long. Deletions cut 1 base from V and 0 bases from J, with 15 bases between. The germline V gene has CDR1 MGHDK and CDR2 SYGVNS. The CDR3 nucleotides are TGTGCCAGCAGTGAATTTGGGTCCGGGGGTTCAACTAATGAAAAACTGTTTTTT. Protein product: CASSEFGSGGSTNEKLFF.

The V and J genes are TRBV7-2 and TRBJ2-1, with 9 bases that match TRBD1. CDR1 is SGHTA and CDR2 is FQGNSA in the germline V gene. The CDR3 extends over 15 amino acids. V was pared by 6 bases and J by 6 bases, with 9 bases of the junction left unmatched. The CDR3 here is CASSFDRGGSNEQFF. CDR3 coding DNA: TGTGCCAGCAGTTTCGACAGGGGGGGATCCAATGAGCAGTTCTTC.

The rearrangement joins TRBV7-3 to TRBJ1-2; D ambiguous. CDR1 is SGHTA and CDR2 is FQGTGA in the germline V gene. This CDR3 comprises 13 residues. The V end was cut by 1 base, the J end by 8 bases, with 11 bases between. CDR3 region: CASSLKAGSGYTF. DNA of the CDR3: TGTGCCAGCAGCTTAAAGGCAGGAAGCGGCTACACCTTC.

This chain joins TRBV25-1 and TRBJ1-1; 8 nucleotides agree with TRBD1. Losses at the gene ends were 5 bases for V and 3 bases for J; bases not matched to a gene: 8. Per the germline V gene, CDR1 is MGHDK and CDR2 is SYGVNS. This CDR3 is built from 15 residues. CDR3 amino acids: CASSPRTGRDTEAFF. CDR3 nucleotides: TGTGCCAGCAGTCCACGGACAGGGAGAGACACTGAAGCTTTCTTT.

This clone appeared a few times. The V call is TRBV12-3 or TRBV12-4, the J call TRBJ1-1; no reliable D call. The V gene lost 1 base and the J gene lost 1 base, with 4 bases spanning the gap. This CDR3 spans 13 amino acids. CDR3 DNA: TGTGCCAGCAGTTTAGGACAGAACACTGAAGCTTTCTTT. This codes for CASSLGQNTEAFF.

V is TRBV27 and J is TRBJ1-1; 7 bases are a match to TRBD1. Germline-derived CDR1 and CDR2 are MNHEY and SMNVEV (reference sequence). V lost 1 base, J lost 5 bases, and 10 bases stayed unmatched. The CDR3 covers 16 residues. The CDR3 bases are TGTGCCAGCAGTTTATACCAAGGGGGCAGTGGGACTGAAGCTTTCTTT. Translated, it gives CASSLYQGGSGTEAFF.

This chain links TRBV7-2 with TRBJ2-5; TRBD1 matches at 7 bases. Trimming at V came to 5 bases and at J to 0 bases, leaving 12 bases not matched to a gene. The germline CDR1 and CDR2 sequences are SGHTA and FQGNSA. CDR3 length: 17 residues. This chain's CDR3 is CASSRTGAPPHQETQYF. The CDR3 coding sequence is TGTGCCAGCAGCCGCACAGGGGCCCCTCCCCACCAAGAGACCCAGTACTTC.

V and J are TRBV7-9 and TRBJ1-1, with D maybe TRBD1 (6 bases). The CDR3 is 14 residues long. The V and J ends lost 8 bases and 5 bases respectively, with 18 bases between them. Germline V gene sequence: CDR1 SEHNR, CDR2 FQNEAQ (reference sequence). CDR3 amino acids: CASLGAEGGTEAFF. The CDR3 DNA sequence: TGTGCCAGCCTTGGTGCAGAAGGGGGAACTGAAGCTTTCTTT.

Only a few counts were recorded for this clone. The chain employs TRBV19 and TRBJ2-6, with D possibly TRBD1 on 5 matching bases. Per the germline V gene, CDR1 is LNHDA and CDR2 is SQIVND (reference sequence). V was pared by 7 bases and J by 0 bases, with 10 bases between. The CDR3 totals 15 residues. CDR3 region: CASKQDNSGANVLTF. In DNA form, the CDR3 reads TGTGCCAGTAAGCAGGACAACTCTGGGGCCAACGTCCTGACTTTC.

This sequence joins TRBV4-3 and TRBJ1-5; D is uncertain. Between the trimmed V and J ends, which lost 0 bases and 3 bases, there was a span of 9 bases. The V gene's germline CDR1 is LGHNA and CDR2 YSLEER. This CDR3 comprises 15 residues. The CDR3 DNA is TGCGCCAGCAGCCAAGAGGCAGGTACCAATCAGCCCCAGCATTTT. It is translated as CASSQEAGTNQPQHF.

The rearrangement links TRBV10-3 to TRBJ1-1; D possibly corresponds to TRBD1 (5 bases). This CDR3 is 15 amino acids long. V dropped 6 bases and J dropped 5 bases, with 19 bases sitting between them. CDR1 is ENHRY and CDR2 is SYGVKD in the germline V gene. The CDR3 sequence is CAIRRAPGGGTEAFF. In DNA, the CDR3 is TGTGCCATCAGGCGAGCTCCCGGGGGAGGAACTGAAGCTTTCTTT.

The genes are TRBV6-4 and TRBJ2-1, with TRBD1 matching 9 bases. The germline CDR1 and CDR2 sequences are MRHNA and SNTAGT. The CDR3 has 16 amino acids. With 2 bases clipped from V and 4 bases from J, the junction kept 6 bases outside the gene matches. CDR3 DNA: TGTGCCAGCAGTGACGCCGGGACAGGGATGTACAATGAGCAGTTCTTC. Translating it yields CASSDAGTGMYNEQFF.